The 19 T cell receptor beta chains below all came from one sample that was sequenced in a study of cytomegalovirus exposure and HLA in healthy donors. The PCR used 60 Vbeta and 13 Jbeta primers. The method was immunoSEQ multiplex PCR; TCRdb's version includes in-frame clones alone and lacks a portion of them. The repertoire includes 180,000 or so clones, 75% to 85% of them detected once, and 2% to 3% sits in the top ten. Sequenced input: PBMCs. The origin of the receptors is a woman aged 30 to 39 in good health and CMV-seropositive.

The chain links TRBV6-1 to TRBJ2-7; 9 nucleotides line up with TRBD1. The CDR3 sequence is 15 residues long. V shed 3 bases and J 0 bases; nucleotides not matched to a gene: 3. From germline, CDR1 is MNHNS and CDR2 SASEGT. CDR3 nucleotide sequence: TGTGCCAGCAGTGACCGGGACAGGGTCTCCTACGAGCAGTACTTC. Amino acid sequence: CASSDRDRVSYEQYF.

The gene calls are TRBV28 and TRBJ2-7; 10 positions agree with TRBD2. The CDR3 is 16 amino acids. Germline lookup yields CDR1 MDHEN and CDR2 SYDVKM. V dropped 7 bases and J dropped 5; count of bases not matched to a gene: 14. CDR3 nucleotide sequence: TGTGCCAGCACTTCCCTGGGCAGCGGGGGGGGCGACGAGCAGTACTTC. Translation: CASTSLGSGGGDEQYF.

CDR3 sequence: CASSITVSYEQYF. In nucleotides, the CDR3 is TGTGCCAGTAGTATAACAGTGTCCTACGAGCAGTACTTC. V is TRBV19 and J is TRBJ2-7; unclear D gene. This CDR3 comprises 13 residues. V was cut by 2 bases and J by 1 base, with 6 bases left in between. The germline CDR1 and CDR2 sequences are LNHDA and SQIVND (reference sequence). The full variable domain, in which reference TRBV19 and TRBJ2-7 provide the parts outside the CDR3, is DGGITQSPKYLFRKEGQNVTLSCEQNLNHDAMYWYRQDPGQGLRLIYYSQIVNDFQKGDIAEGYSVSREKKESFPLTVTSAQKNPTAFYLCASSITVSYEQYFGPGTRLTVT.

J is TRBJ2-7 and V is TRBV9; D gene uncertain. Germline V gene data show CDR1 as SGDLS and CDR2 as YYNGEE. CDR3 length equals 14 residues. V was cut by 0 bases and J by 3 bases, with 10 bases left in between. CDR3 sequence reads: CASSVGQALYEQYF. The CDR3 nucleotides are TGTGCCAGCAGCGTAGGGCAGGCGCTCTACGAGCAGTACTTC. Filled out from reference TRBV9 and TRBJ2-7, the complete variable domain reads DSGVTQTPKHLITATGQRVTLRCSPRSGDLSVYWYQQSLDQGLQFLIQYYNGEERAKGNILERFSAQQFPDLHSELNLSSLELGDSALYFCASSVGQALYEQYFGPGTRLTVT.

This clone was seen only a few times. The CDR3 spells CASIGLAVYNEQFF. CDR3 coding DNA: TGTGCCAGCATTGGGCTAGCGGTTTACAATGAGCAGTTCTTC. The V call is TRBV6-1, the J call TRBJ2-1; 7 nucleotides match TRBD2. The V gene end was trimmed by 7 bases and the J gene end by 4 bases; junction bases not matched to a gene: 7. CDR1 is MNHNS and CDR2 is SASEGT in the germline V gene. CDR3 length equals 14 residues.

This clone has a single count. Other DNA variants within this sample encode the same CDR3. The rearrangement joins TRBV4-1 to TRBJ2-3, with D maybe TRBD2 (6 bases). V was shortened by 1 base and J by 2 bases, with 7 bases between the two germline ends. The CDR3 spans 14 residues. The germline gives CDR1 MGHRA, CDR2 YSYEKL. CDR3 region: CASSQGLVTDTQYF. The CDR3 DNA reads as TGCGCCAGCAGCCAAGGACTAGTCACAGATACGCAGTATTTT.

The chain couples TRBV9 to TRBJ2-1; no definite D call. Germline V gene sequence: CDR1 SGDLS, CDR2 YYNGEE. Trimming shortened V by 4 bases and J by 3 bases, and 8 bases separated the two germline ends. This CDR3 contains 13 residues. The CDR3, as DNA: TGTGCCAGCAGCCCGAGCGACTACAATGAGCAGTTCTTC. Its protein is CASSPSDYNEQFF.

This chain links TRBV7-6 with TRBJ2-2; 12 nucleotides line up with TRBD1. V lost 5 bases and J lost 5; bases outside the gene matches: 6. CDR3 length: 16 residues. The germline V gene encodes CDR1 SGHVS and CDR2 FNYEAQ. The CDR3 sequence is CASSPGQGAGTGELFF. The CDR3 DNA reads TGTGCCAGCAGCCCGGGACAGGGGGCAGGTACCGGGGAGCTGTTTTTT.

The CDR3 nucleotides are TGTGCCAGCATGGAGCTAGCGAGCTACAATGAGCAGTTCTTC. Its translation: CASMELASYNEQFF. V gene TRBV27 combines with J gene TRBJ2-1; tentatively, D is TRBD2 (6 bases). The germline V gene encodes CDR1 MNHEY and CDR2 SMNVEV (reference sequence). This CDR3 region has 14 residues. V was clipped by 7 bases and J by 3 bases, with 13 bases between them.

This clone was seen a single time. V and J are TRBV7-2 and TRBJ2-7; D might be TRBD1 (6 bases). V was pared by 6 bases and J by 2 bases, with 11 bases between. CDR3 length: 13 amino acids. Germline lookup yields CDR1 SGHTA and CDR2 FQGNSA. For the CDR3, the DNA is TGTGCCAGCAGTGTCAGGGGCGCCTACGAGCAGTACTTC. This sequence encodes CASSVRGAYEQYF.

This clone turned up a few times. This chain joins TRBV5-1 and TRBJ2-5; 10 bases line up with TRBD2. Germline V CDR1 and CDR2: SGHRS, YFSETQ. The CDR3 spans 18 residues. Trimming took 1 base from V and 0 from J; bases not matched to a gene: 9. The DNA for the CDR3 is TGCGCCAGCAGCTTGAGGCCTAGCGGGGGAGAGTACCAAGAGACCCAGTACTTC. This encodes CASSLRPSGGEYQETQYF.

In its sample, this clone was seen once. The rearrangement uses TRBV5-1 and TRBJ2-2, with a weak D call TRBD2 (6 bases). This CDR3 contains 13 residues. Germline CDR1 and CDR2: SGHRS and YFSETQ. V lost 0 bases to trimming and J lost 7 bases, with 7 bases between them. The CDR3 is CASSLDGSGELFF. The CDR3 DNA is TGCGCCAGCAGCTTGGACGGGAGCGGGGAGCTGTTTTTT.

The gene calls are TRBV19 and TRBJ1-2, with D possibly TRBD1 on 6 matching bases. With 5 bases removed from V and 8 bases from J, the gap between germline ends came to 30 bases. This CDR3 comprises 18 residues. The germline gives CDR1 LNHDA, CDR2 SQIVND (reference sequence). The CDR3, as DNA: TGTGCCAGTAGTTCGGGACATTCCCGGTCCCTTGGGGTGGAAGGCTACACCTTC. Translation: CASSSGHSRSLGVEGYTF.

The chain has TRBV6-1 and TRBJ2-1; the match to TRBD2 covers 14 bases. Germline trimming cut 6 bases from V and 5 bases from J; bases unmatched to any gene: 3. CDR3 size: 15 residues. CDR1 is MNHNS and CDR2 is SASEGT in the germline V gene. CDR3 amino acids: CASRPGLAGDNEQFF. The CDR3 DNA reads as TGTGCCAGCAGGCCGGGACTAGCGGGGGACAATGAGCAGTTCTTC.

V is TRBV6-5 and J is TRBJ1-5, with D possibly being TRBD1 (5 bases). V lost 3 bases and J lost 4, with 13 bases in between. The CDR3 totals 15 residues. Germline values: CDR1 MNHEY, CDR2 SVGAGI. CDR3 nucleotide sequence: TGTGCCAGCAGTTATTCAACCCAGGGTAATCAGCCCCAGCATTTT. Amino acid sequence: CASSYSTQGNQPQHF.

In regard to this clone: Germline and junction disagree at one end, which may indicate a read error. The J gene is TRBJ2-6, the V gene TRBV5-6; tentative D call: TRBD2 (7 bases). The CDR3 has 14 residues. Germline V gene sequence: CDR1 SGHDT, CDR2 YYEEEE. For the CDR3, the DNA is TGTGCCAGCAGTCCCGAGGGGGGGGCCAACGGCCTGACTTTC. Amino acids: CASSPEGGANGLTF.

The chain employs TRBV4-3 and TRBJ1-1; TRBD1 is a possible D gene (5 bases). Trimming cost V 4 bases and J 4 bases, with 22 bases left between them. This CDR3 contains 17 residues. Germline V gives CDR1 LGHNA, CDR2 YSLEER. This CDR3 reads CASSLRSAMGGGTEAFF. The CDR3 DNA reads TGCGCCAGCAGCCTGAGGAGCGCGATGGGGGGTGGCACTGAAGCTTTCTTT.

The genes are TRBV5-4 and TRBJ2-1, with unresolved D. This CDR3 spans 14 amino acids. The V and J ends lost 0 bases and 5 bases respectively, with 9 bases between them. Germline CDR1 and CDR2: SGHNT and YYREEE (reference sequence). CDR3 amino acids: CASSLVALNNEQFF. Written as DNA, the CDR3 is TGTGCCAGCAGCTTGGTGGCCCTTAACAATGAGCAGTTCTTC.

The chain recombines TRBV6-6 with TRBJ1-4; D is undetermined. Trimming took off 5 bases at V and 8 bases at J, with 12 bases between the two ends. This CDR3 has 13 amino acids. From germline, CDR1 is MNHNY and CDR2 SVGAGI (reference sequence). As DNA, the CDR3 is TGTGCCAGCAGTGGGCGGGGAGGCGAAAAACTGTTTTTT. Translating it yields CASSGRGGEKLFF.